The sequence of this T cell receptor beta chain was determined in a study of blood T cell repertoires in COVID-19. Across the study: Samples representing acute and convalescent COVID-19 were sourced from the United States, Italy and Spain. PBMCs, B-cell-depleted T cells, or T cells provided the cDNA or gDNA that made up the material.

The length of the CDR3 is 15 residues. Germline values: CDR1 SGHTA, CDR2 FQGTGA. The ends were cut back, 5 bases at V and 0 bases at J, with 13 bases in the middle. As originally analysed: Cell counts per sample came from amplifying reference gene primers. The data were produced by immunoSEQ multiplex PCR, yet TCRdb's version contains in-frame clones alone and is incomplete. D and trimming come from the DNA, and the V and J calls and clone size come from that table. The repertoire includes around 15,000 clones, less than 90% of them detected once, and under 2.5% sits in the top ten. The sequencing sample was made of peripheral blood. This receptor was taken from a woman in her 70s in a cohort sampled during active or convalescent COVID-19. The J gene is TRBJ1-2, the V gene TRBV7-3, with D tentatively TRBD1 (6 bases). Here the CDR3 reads CASSPGQPSNYGYTF. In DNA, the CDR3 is TGTGCCAGCAGCCCAGGACAGCCTTCTAACTATGGCTACACCTTC.